Following are 27 T cell receptor beta chains from one sample sequenced in a study of Ad26.COV2.S vaccination and SARS-CoV-2 variants. TCRdb's copy holds only in-frame clones and misses some; the assay was immunoSEQ multiplex PCR. The sample has 46,000 or so clones; around 83% are singletons. The material was peripheral blood, obtained after recovery from COVID-19. These receptors were taken from a human donor who had recovered from COVID-19.

The genes are TRBV5-1 and TRBJ2-1; 12 positions agree with TRBD2. The CDR3 is made up of 15 amino acids. CDR1 is SGHRS, CDR2 YFSETQ, per germline. V trimming: 3 bases; J trimming: 8 bases; junction bases outside the gene matches: 6. The CDR3 coding sequence is TGCGCCAGCAGCTCAAGACTAGCGGGAGACGATGAGCAGTTCTTC. Its translation: CASSSRLAGDDEQFF. Full variable domain (outside the CDR3, taken from reference TRBV5-1 and TRBJ2-1): KAGVTQTPRYLIKTRGQQVTLSCSPISGHRSVSWYQQTPGQGLQFLFEYFSETQRNKGNFPGRFSGRQFSNSRSEMNVSTLELGDSALYLCASSSRLAGDDEQFFGPGTRLTVL.

This rearrangement joins TRBV24-1 to TRBJ2-2, with 8 positions matching TRBD1. V gave up 8 bases and J gave up 4 bases; unmatched junction bases: 5. Germline CDR1 reads KGHDR; CDR2 reads SFDVKD. The CDR3 loop spans 14 amino acids. This CDR3 is CATTRTGSTGELFF. The DNA for the CDR3 is TGTGCCACCACCCGGACAGGGAGCACCGGGGAGCTGTTTTTT.

V gene TRBV12-3 or TRBV12-4 combines with J gene TRBJ1-3; D not resolved. The CDR3 extends over 13 amino acids. The V and J ends lost 4 bases and 0 bases respectively, with 4 bases between them. The CDR3 region is CASSWGSGNTIYF. CDR3 sequence (DNA): TGTGCCAGCAGTTGGGGCTCTGGAAACACCATATATTTT.

This chain links TRBV18 with TRBJ2-3; unclear D gene. The germline V and J ends were trimmed by 3 bases and 6 bases, with 16 bases remaining between them. CDR1 KGHSH and CDR2 LQKENI come from the germline V gene. The CDR3 runs 15 residues. CDR3 sequence: CASSPGTIGSDTQYF. The CDR3 DNA is TGTGCCAGCTCACCTGGCACGATAGGATCTGATACGCAGTATTTT.

The genes are TRBV2 and TRBJ2-7, with a tentative D call TRBD2 (7 bases). The CDR3 extends over 14 amino acids. V was cut by 7 bases and J by 1 base, with 14 bases left in between. Germline V gene sequence: CDR1 SNHLY, CDR2 FYNNEI. The CDR3 loop reads CASTRRGGSYEQYF. The CDR3 DNA follows: TGTGCCAGCACCAGGAGGGGGGGGTCCTACGAGCAGTACTTC.

The V gene is TRBV5-1, the J gene TRBJ2-7, with D unresolved. The CDR3 extends over 13 amino acids. Trimming took off 3 bases at V and 2 bases at J, with 9 bases between the two ends. In germline, CDR1 is SGHRS, CDR2 YFSETQ. The CDR3 region has the DNA TGCGCCAGCAGCTATGACCGTACCTACGAGCAGTACTTC. As protein: CASSYDRTYEQYF.

The rearrangement uses TRBV18 and TRBJ1-5, with D unclear. CDR1 is KGHSH, CDR2 LQKENI, per germline. V was shortened by 1 base and J by 3 bases, with 7 bases between the two germline ends. The length of the CDR3 is 14 residues. The CDR3 bases are TGTGCCAGCTCACCACGACGGGACAATCAGCCCCAGCATTTT. It translates to CASSPRRDNQPQHF.

The genes are TRBV19 and TRBJ1-5; 11 bases are a match to TRBD1. The CDR3 runs 15 residues. Germline V gene data show CDR1 as LNHDA and CDR2 as SQIVND (reference sequence). V trimming: 5 bases; J trimming: 4 bases; junction bases outside the gene matches: 4. DNA for the CDR3: TGTGCCAGTAGTGGGACAGGGGGACCAAATCAGCCCCAGCATTTT. Residues: CASSGTGGPNQPQHF.

The rearrangement joins TRBV11-1 to TRBJ2-7; D is perhaps TRBD1 (6 bases). CDR1 and CDR2 (germline): SGHAT, FQDESV (reference sequence). CDR3 size: 14 residues. Trimming removed 5 bases at V and 0 bases at J, with 11 bases between. The CDR3 here is CASSQDRTSYEQYF. For the CDR3, the DNA is TGTGCCAGCAGCCAAGACAGGACCTCCTACGAGCAGTACTTC.

The chain employs TRBV7-2 and TRBJ2-1; 9 bases agree with TRBD2. Germline-derived CDR1 and CDR2 are SGHTA and FQGNSA. Losses at the gene ends were 6 bases for V and 9 bases for J; bases not matched to a gene: 12. The CDR3 is 15 residues long. CDR3 region: CASRLSGTSIPEQFF. The CDR3 DNA follows: TGTGCCAGCAGATTGTCCGGGACTAGCATCCCTGAGCAGTTCTTC.

V gene TRBV9 combines with J gene TRBJ2-7, with 7 bases aligning to TRBD1. The CDR3 consists of 16 residues. Unmatched junction bases numbered 9, after V lost 0 bases and J lost 3 bases. Germline-derived CDR1 and CDR2 are SGDLS and YYNGEE. Written as DNA, the CDR3 is TGTGCCAGCAGCGTAGGGTCCAGGGGGTCATTCTACGAGCAGTACGTC. Its translation is CASSVGSRGSFYEQYV.

The V call is TRBV20-1, the J call TRBJ1-3; no reliable D call. CDR1 and CDR2 from the germline V gene are DFQATT and SNEGSKA (reference sequence). The V end was cut by 0 bases, the J end by 4 bases, with 1 base between. This CDR3 comprises 11 residues. The CDR3 DNA reads as TGCAGTGCTAGAGAGGGAAACACCATATATTTT. Translating gives CSAREGNTIYF.

The chain recombines TRBV23-1 with TRBJ2-4; TRBD1 agrees at 7 bases. TRBV23-1 is marked as an open reading frame, function uncertain. Trimming removed 5 bases from V and 0 bases from J; junction bases left unmatched: 7. The CDR3 runs to 16 residues. In DNA, the CDR3 is TGCGCCAGCAGTGAGGGACAGTTAAGAGCCAAAAACATTCAGTACTTC. Translating gives CASSEGQLRAKNIQYF.

This chain uses TRBV5-1 with TRBJ2-3, with 11 bases identical to TRBD2. This CDR3 region has 19 residues. Trimming removed 4 bases from V and 0 bases from J; junction bases left unmatched: 13. Germline lookup yields CDR1 SGHRS and CDR2 YFSETQ. CDR3 in DNA: TGCGCCAGCAGCCCGAGCACAACTAGCGGGAGCGCTAGCACAGATACGCAGTATTTT. Protein: CASSPSTTSGSASTDTQYF.

This clone was seen only once. The chain uses TRBV10-3 and TRBJ2-4, with a tentative D call TRBD1 (8 bases). The CDR3 has 14 amino acids. Germline V gene data show CDR1 as ENHRY and CDR2 as SYGVKD. With 6 bases removed from V and 6 bases from J, the gap between germline ends came to 15 bases. The CDR3 protein is CAIRDREGRNIQYF. CDR3 in DNA: TGTGCCATCAGGGACAGGGAGGGGAGAAACATTCAGTACTTC.

This clone came up a few times. The J gene is TRBJ2-3, the V gene TRBV5-1; TRBD2 aligns across 9 bases. With 0 bases clipped from V and 1 base from J, the junction kept 6 bases outside the gene matches. This CDR3 spans 17 amino acids. The germline V gene encodes CDR1 SGHRS and CDR2 YFSETQ. This CDR3 is CASSLGSSGIRTDTQYF. In nucleotides, the CDR3 is TGCGCCAGCAGCTTGGGCTCTAGCGGGATTCGCACAGATACGCAGTATTTT. Complete variable domain (other parts from reference TRBV5-1 and TRBJ2-3): KAGVTQTPRYLIKTRGQQVTLSCSPISGHRSVSWYQQTPGQGLQFLFEYFSETQRNKGNFPGRFSGRQFSNSRSEMNVSTLELGDSALYLCASSLGSSGIRTDTQYFGPGTRLTVL.

This chain uses TRBV10-1 with TRBJ2-5, with 7 bases matching TRBD2. Per the germline V gene, CDR1 is WNHNN and CDR2 is SYGVQD (reference sequence). The V gene end was trimmed by 3 bases and the J gene end by 5 bases; junction bases not matched to a gene: 9. This CDR3 has 15 amino acids. This CDR3 reads CASSDPGLPPETQYF. The CDR3 nucleotides are TGCGCCAGCAGTGATCCGGGACTACCGCCGGAGACCCAGTACTTC.

This sequence joins TRBV30 and TRBJ1-1; D is possibly TRBD1 (6 bases). Deletions cut 3 bases from V and 4 bases from J, with 18 bases between. Germline CDR1 is GTSNPN and CDR2 is SVGIG (reference sequence). The CDR3 has 15 residues. CDR3 region: CAWRVSGQGSTEAFF. The CDR3 bases are TGTGCCTGGAGGGTGTCGGGGCAGGGGAGCACTGAAGCTTTCTTT.

The V and J genes are TRBV15 and TRBJ2-7; TRBD2 aligns across 8 bases. CDR3 length equals 13 residues. Per the germline V gene, CDR1 is LNHNV and CDR2 is YYDKDF (reference sequence). V lost 5 bases, J lost 4 bases, and 4 bases stayed unmatched. The CDR3 protein is CATSGGRIYEQYF. In DNA form, the CDR3 reads TGTGCCACCAGCGGCGGGAGGATATACGAGCAGTACTTC.

CDR3 nucleotide sequence: TGTGCCAGCTCATCAGATCGGAACATAGTCCCCGAGCAGTTCTTC. Its protein product is CASSSDRNIVPEQFF. The gene calls are TRBV18 and TRBJ2-1, with D unclear. The CDR3 extends over 15 amino acids. Trimming removed 5 bases from V and 10 bases from J, with 21 bases in between. Per germline, CDR1 KGHSH and CDR2 LQKENI.

This chain uses TRBV3-1 (or the pseudogene TRBV3-2) with TRBJ2-3; 11 bases are shared with TRBD1. This CDR3 region has 16 residues. V lost 5 bases and J lost 4; bases outside the gene matches: 8. Germline V gene lookup returns CDR1 LGHDT and CDR2 YNNKEL (reference sequence). The CDR3 coding sequence is TGTGCCAGCAGCTCCCAGGACAGGGGGCGCCCAGATACGCAGTATTTT. Translated: CASSSQDRGRPDTQYF.

This chain connects TRBV25-1 to TRBJ2-3; 8 positions match TRBD1. Germline CDR1 reads MGHDK; CDR2 reads SYGVNS. V shed 2 bases, J shed 0 bases, and the junction held 4 bases outside the gene matches. This CDR3 contains 16 residues. CDR3 sequence: CASSETWTGSTDTQYF. CDR3 bases: TGTGCCAGCAGTGAAACATGGACAGGGAGCACAGATACGCAGTATTTT.

The chain has TRBV9 and TRBJ1-1; 7 positions agree with TRBD1. Trimming cost V 3 bases and J 5 bases; bases outside gene matches: 7. The CDR3 runs 14 residues. Germline-derived CDR1 and CDR2 are SGDLS and YYNGEE. The CDR3 bases are TGTGCCAGCAGCGCACAGGGGAGCGGGACTGAAGCTTTCTTT. Translating it yields CASSAQGSGTEAFF.

This clone showed up just a few times. The chain couples TRBV27 to TRBJ1-2, with TRBD1 as a possible D gene (6 bases). The germline CDR1 and CDR2 sequences are MNHEY and SMNVEV (reference sequence). The CDR3 has 13 residues. V shed 3 bases and J shed 3 bases, with 8 bases lying between them. CDR3 coding DNA: TGTGCCAGCAGTTTTGGACAGCACTATGGCTACACCTTC. Its translation: CASSFGQHYGYTF.

The V call is TRBV11-3, the J call TRBJ1-1, with D unresolved. CDR1 and CDR2 from the germline V gene are SGHNT and YENEEA. The CDR3 is 13 amino acids. Trimming left V 1 base short and J 5 bases short, with 8 bases between. CDR3 sequence (DNA): TGTGCCAGCAGCTTAGCCCGGGAGACTGAAGCTTTCTTT. As protein: CASSLARETEAFF.

The rearrangement joins TRBV11-3 to TRBJ1-3; 7 positions agree with TRBD1. CDR3 size: 14 residues. J was trimmed by 4 bases and V by 5 bases; bases with no gene match: 5. Per the germline V gene, CDR1 is SGHNT and CDR2 is YENEEA. The DNA of the CDR3 is TGTGCCAGCAGCCTCGACAGGGACGGAAACACCATATATTTT. It specifies CASSLDRDGNTIYF.

This clone occurred a few times. The chain is built from TRBV6-6 and TRBJ1-1, with TRBD1 matching over 7 bases. V dropped 4 bases and J dropped 11; count of bases not matched to a gene: 10. Germline CDR1 is MNHNY and CDR2 is SVGAGI (reference sequence). The CDR3 extends over 13 amino acids. The CDR3 DNA sequence: TGTGCCAGCAGTTCCCGGCAGGGGGTCGATGCTTTCTTT. Protein: CASSSRQGVDAFF.